This is a list of T cell receptor beta chains from one sample in a study of identical twins. TCRdb passed the 5' RACE reads through MiXCR, listing each CDR3 protein once. Of 1.5 million to 2 million distinct CDR3 sequences listed, about 32% are singletons. What was sequenced was cord blood. The receptor source for this set is a newborn girl in good health. Each CDR3 is given with its conserved first and last residue. The order of the fields is V gene, clone size, D gene, J gene, CDR3 DNA, CDR3 protein. The D gene is left open where the match is weak. Clone size, where shown, is once, few, many, or a class for clones that have expanded.

>TRBV6-1|-|-|TRBJ2-1
TGTGCCAGCACCGGGACTGGTGCTGCGCATGGGCAGTTCTTC
CASTGTGAAHGQFF
>TRBV14|few|TRBD1|TRBJ1-2
TGTGCCAGCAGCCAAGTTGCAGGGGGACGCTACACCTTC
CASSQVAGGRYTF
>TRBV7-9|-|TRBD1|TRBJ1-3
TGTGCCAGCAGCTTTGACAGGGCAACGGGAAACACCATATATTTT
CASSFDRATGNTIYF
>TRBV27|few|-|TRBJ2-7
TGTGCCAGCAGTCCGATGGGGGGAAACTACGAGCAGTACTTC
CASSPMGGNYEQYF
>TRBV2|-|-|TRBJ2-2
TGTGCCAGCAGTCTATGGCCGGGACTTAACACCGGGGAGCTGTTTTTT
CASSLWPGLNTGELFF
>TRBV12-3/TRBV12-4|-|-|TRBJ2-7
TGTGCCAGCAGTCTAACCGGGACTCACTCCTACGAGCAGTACTTC
CASSLTGTHSYEQYF
>TRBV3-1|-|TRBD1|TRBJ1-2
TGTGCCAGCAGCCGGGACAGTAGGGCTCCTAACTATGGCTACACCTTC
CASSRDSRAPNYGYTF
>TRBV20-1|-|TRBD2|TRBJ2-7
TGCAGTGCTAGAGATGCTAGCGGGGGGGCAGACTACTACGAGCAGTACTTC
CSARDASGGADYYEQYF
>TRBV10-3|-|-|TRBJ2-7
TGTGCCATCAGCCCCAGTTTATTCTACGAGCAGTACTTC
CAISPSLFYEQYF
>TRBV11-2|-|TRBD2|TRBJ2-1
TGTGCCAGCAGCCGCGATTTGCTAGCGGGACCCCACAATGAGCAGTTCTTC
CASSRDLLAGPHNEQFF
>TRBV24-1|-|TRBD2|TRBJ2-5
TGTGCCACCAGTGAACACTCTAGCGGGAGTAAAGAGACCCAGTACTTC
CATSEHSSGSKETQYF
>TRBV4-1|-|TRBD2|TRBJ2-1
TGCGCCAGCAGCCAGTTCCTTCGAGCGGGAATAAATGAGCAGTTCTTC
CASSQFLRAGINEQFF
>TRBV21-1|-|-|TRBJ2-1
TGTGCCAGCACGCGCGGCGGGAGGATCGACAATGAGCAGTTCTTC
CASTRGGRIDNEQFF
>TRBV5-5|many|-|TRBJ2-3
TGTGCCAGCAGCTTGGATGGGTTCACAGATACGCAGTATTTT
CASSLDGFTDTQYF
>TRBV4-2|-|-|TRBJ2-5
TGTGCCAGCAGCCAGTCCTCGGGGTGTCGAGAGACCCAGTACTTC
CASSQSSGCRETQYF
>TRBV24-1|-|-|TRBJ2-3
TGTGCCACCGAAGGGCCTAGCACAGATACGCAGTATTTT
CATEGPSTDTQYF
>TRBV3-1|-|-|TRBJ2-3
TGTGCCAGCAGCCAAGCTCCCCTGGGAGATACGCAGTATTTT
CASSQAPLGDTQYF
>TRBV29-1|many|-|TRBJ2-7
TGCAGCGTCACTAGAGGACGGCCCGGTCGTTTCTACGAGCAGTACTTC
CSVTRGRPGRFYEQYF
>TRBV6-1|-|TRBD2|TRBJ2-7
TGTGCCAGCAGGGAACCGGGACTAGCGAGCTCCTCCTACGAGCAGTACTTC
CASREPGLASSSYEQYF
>TRBV27|-|TRBD2|TRBJ2-2
TGTGCCAGCAGTTTATCGGGAGCGGGAGTTGGCGGGGAGCTGTTTTTT
CASSLSGAGVGGELFF
>TRBV20-1|-|-|TRBJ1-2
TGCAGTGCTAACTGGGGGAAGGACTTCTATGGCTACACCTTC
CSANWGKDFYGYTF
>TRBV7-2|-|-|TRBJ1-1
TGTGCCAGCAGCTTAGTCTCGACAGGAAACACTGAAGCTTTCTTT
CASSLVSTGNTEAFF
>TRBV4-1|-|-|TRBJ1-6
TGCGCCAGCAGCCAAGCTGGGGGCTATTCACCCCTCCACTTT
CASSQAGGYSPLHF
>TRBV13|-|TRBD1|TRBJ1-1
TGTGCCAGCAGCGCCCGGACAGGCGCCTTCGCTGAAGCTTTCTTT
CASSARTGAFAEAFF
>TRBV29-1|many|-|TRBJ2-4
TGCAGCGTTGACAGGGACATTCAGTACTTC
CSVDRDIQYF
>TRBV5-1|-|TRBD1|TRBJ1-6
TGCGCCAGCAGCTTGTTGGCCCGGCAGGGGGACCATATAGGTTCACCCCTCCACTTT
CASSLLARQGDHIGSPLHF
>TRBV12-3/TRBV12-4|many|TRBD2|TRBJ2-5
TGTGCCAGCAGAGCGGGAGCCATCCAAGAGACCCAGTACTTC
CASRAGAIQETQYF
>TRBV12-3/TRBV12-4|-|-|TRBJ1-2
TGTGCCAGCAGTCCCCCTGGGCGATCTCAAACGGGGGGCTACACCTTC
CASSPPGRSQTGGYTF
>TRBV7-6|many|TRBD1|TRBJ2-3
TGTGCCAGCAGCTTACCTTACAGGGGTAGCACAGATACGCAGTATTTT
CASSLPYRGSTDTQYF
>TRBV20-1|-|-|TRBJ2-7
TGCAGTGCTAGAGATCGGGCTAGCAGGGAGCAGTACTTC
CSARDRASREQYF
>TRBV3-1|-|-|TRBJ2-5
TGTGCCAGCAGCCAGCCGGGGGCAGATTTGGTTAGGGAGACCCAGTACTTC
CASSQPGADLVRETQYF
>TRBV7-2|-|TRBD1|TRBJ1-2
TGTGCCAGCAGCGCGAGACAGGGGCGGGCTAGTGGCTACACCTTC
CASSARQGRASGYTF
>TRBV4-1|few|-|TRBJ1-5
TGCGCCAGCAGCCAGACACAGGTGTCCAATCAGCCCCAGCATTTT
CASSQTQVSNQPQHF
>TRBV5-1|-|TRBD2|TRBJ2-2
TGCGCCAGGCCGGGACTAGCGGGAGGATTAGACACCGGGGAGCTGTTTTTT
CARPGLAGGLDTGELFF
>TRBV27|once|TRBD1|TRBJ1-2
TGTGCCAGCAGTCCGCTACGGGACAGGGGGCAACCTAACTATGGCTACACCTTC
CASSPLRDRGQPNYGYTF
>TRBV28|few|-|TRBJ1-5
TGTGCCAGCAGTGTCTGGGACGGTAGCAATCAGCCCCAGCATTTT
CASSVWDGSNQPQHF
>TRBV11-2|-|-|TRBJ1-3
TGTGCCAGCAGCTTAAGGGGACACGGCTGGGGAAACACCATATATTTT
CASSLRGHGWGNTIYF
>TRBV29-1|few|-|TRBJ1-1
TGCAGCGTTGAAGCAAAGGGGGGGAACACTGAAGCTTTCTTT
CSVEAKGGNTEAFF
>TRBV3-1|few|TRBD2|TRBJ2-4
TGTGCCAGCAGCTCGCTAGCGGGGGGGCCAATCGATGAGCAGTACTTC
CASSSLAGGPIDEQYF
>TRBV2|few|TRBD1|TRBJ2-1
TGTGCCAGCAGGAGGGACAGCTACAATGAGCAGTTCTTC
CASRRDSYNEQFF
>TRBV20-1|-|TRBD1|TRBJ1-2
TGCAGTGCTAGTAAGACCGGACAGGGAGACTATGGCTACACCTTC
CSASKTGQGDYGYTF
>TRBV28|few|TRBD1|TRBJ1-5
TGTGCCAGCAGTGCCGGACAGGGGAACGGTCAGCCCCAGCATTTT
CASSAGQGNGQPQHF
>TRBV18|-|-|TRBJ1-2
TGTGCCAGCTCACCGCCCGGACTCTCTAACTATGGCTACACCTTC
CASSPPGLSNYGYTF
>TRBV29-1|-|-|TRBJ1-1
TGCAGCGTGAATACAGGGAACACTGAAGCTTTCTTT
CSVNTGNTEAFF
>TRBV28|few|TRBD1|TRBJ2-5
TGTGCCAGCAGCCCAACTGGCCTTACAGGGGGCTGGGGAGAGACCCAGTACTTC
CASSPTGLTGGWGETQYF
>TRBV4-1|-|-|TRBJ2-5
TGCGCCAGCAGCTCTACCCTCGGGGAGACCCAGTACTTC
CASSSTLGETQYF
>TRBV12-3/TRBV12-4|-|-|TRBJ2-5
TGTGCCAGCAGTTTGGGGGTCACACCAGAGACCCAGTACTTC
CASSLGVTPETQYF
>TRBV28|-|-|TRBJ2-6
TGTGCCAGCAGTCTAACCCTAGGGGGGCCTACGGCCAACGTCCTGACTTTC
CASSLTLGGPTANVLTF
>TRBV10-3|-|-|TRBJ2-1
TGTGCCATCAGTGGACTCAGCAATGAGCAGTTCTTC
CAISGLSNEQFF
>TRBV20-1|-|TRBD1|TRBJ1-5
TGCAGTGCTAGGCTAGGGAGGACAGGGAGGAATCAGCCCCAGCATTTT
CSARLGRTGRNQPQHF
>TRBV20-1|few|-|TRBJ1-6
TGCAGTGCTAGATCCGGGAGCTCCTATAATTCACCCCTCCACTTT
CSARSGSSYNSPLHF
>TRBV3-1|many|-|TRBJ1-2
TGTGCCAGCAGCCCCCGGGACGGCCCCTATGGCTACACCTTC
CASSPRDGPYGYTF
>TRBV20-1|many|-|TRBJ2-1
TGCAGTGCTAGTACCAGCAGCTCCTACAATGAGCAGTTCTTC
CSASTSSSYNEQFF
>TRBV18|-|TRBD1|TRBJ2-2
TGTGCCAGCTCGGACCAGGGGGCCCCCGGGGAGCTGTTTTTT
CASSDQGAPGELFF
>TRBV10-2|-|TRBD1|TRBJ2-7
TGCGCCAGCAGTGAATTTTTAGGGGGCCGGGTCTACGAGCAGTACTTC
CASSEFLGGRVYEQYF
>TRBV10-3|many|-|TRBJ2-1
TGTGCCATCAGTGAGCCGGGAATGAGCTCCTACAATGAGCAGTTCTTC
CAISEPGMSSYNEQFF
>TRBV5-1|many|TRBD1|TRBJ2-3
TGCGCCAGCAGCCGGACGGGACAGAGCACAGATACGCAGTATTTT
CASSRTGQSTDTQYF
>TRBV6-5|-|-|TRBJ2-1
TGTGCCAGCAGTTACGGGGTCTTCTCGAGCTCCTACAATGAGCAGTTCTTC
CASSYGVFSSSYNEQFF
>TRBV4-1|-|TRBD1|TRBJ2-4
TGCGCCAGCAGCCAAGAATTGGGGTGGGTGACAGGGCGAGACAAAAACATTCAGTACTTC
CASSQELGWVTGRDKNIQYF